Listed below are T cell receptor beta chains from one sample, sequenced in a study of blood T cell repertoires in COVID-19. Measured with immunoSEQ multiplex PCR; TCRdb has only the in-frame clones, and not every one. Of over 250,000 clones listed, about 87% are singletons. The sample taken for sequencing was PBMCs or T cells enriched from blood (not recorded which). The receptor set was obtained from a woman under 30 who had recovered from COVID-19. Both conserved end residues are part of each CDR3. A D gene is named only where the DNA matches it firmly. Rows may omit the clone size; those that give it use once, few, many or a size class.

d_call j_call v_call clone_size cdr3_nt cdr3_aa
. TRBJ1-4 TRBV13 . TGTGCCAGCAGCTTAAGACCAGGGGAAAAACTGTTTTTT CASSLRPGEKLFF
TRBD2 TRBJ2-7 TRBV28 . TGTGCCAGCTCCCCGACTAGCGGGAGCCACGAGCAGTACTTC CASSPTSGSHEQYF
TRBD1 TRBJ1-5 TRBV5-8 . TGTGCCAGCAGCTGGACAGGGGGCAAGTTGAACAATCAGCCCCAGCATTTT CASSWTGGKLNNQPQHF
TRBD2 TRBJ2-1 TRBV4-1 . TGCGCCAGCGCGGCTAGCGGGAGGAAGTACAATGAGCAGTTCTTC CASAASGRKYNEQFF
TRBD1 TRBJ2-7 TRBV10-2 . TGCGCCAGCAGTGCAGGGACAGCCTACGAGCAGTACTTC CASSAGTAYEQYF
. TRBJ2-1 TRBV28 . TGTGCCACAGGTCAAGAGGGGGGGATCAATGAGCAGTTCTTC CATGQEGGINEQFF
. TRBJ2-3 TRBV24-1 . TGTGCCACCAGTGATTACTCAACCGGGACTGGGGTGGATACGCAGTATTTT CATSDYSTGTGVDTQYF
. TRBJ1-2 TRBV7-9 . TGTGCCAGCAGCGGAGTAGGCGGAGGTGCTCTCTATGGCTACACCTTC CASSGVGGGALYGYTF
TRBD1 TRBJ1-1 TRBV5-1 . TGCGCCAGCAGCTTAGATGTCCCGGGACAGGGGACAGCTTTCTTT CASSLDVPGQGTAFF
TRBD1 TRBJ2-7 TRBV7-2 . TGTGCCAGCAGCTTAGTTACAGGGGGCAGTTCCTACGAGCAGTACTTC CASSLVTGGSSYEQYF
TRBD2 TRBJ2-1 TRBV19 . TGTGCCAGTAGTGCGGGACTAGCGGTCTACAATGAGCAGTTCTTC CASSAGLAVYNEQFF
. TRBJ2-2 TRBV9 . TGTGCCAGCAGCGACCGTACAGGGTTAGACACCGGGGAGCTGTTTTTT CASSDRTGLDTGELFF
TRBD1 TRBJ1-6 TRBV2 . TGTGCCAGCAGTGAGTGGCAGGGGGCTGGTTCCTATAATTCACCCCTCCACTTT CASSEWQGAGSYNSPLHF
TRBD2 TRBJ2-1 TRBV5-1 . TGCGCCAGCAGCTGGGAACCGGGACTAGCGAACAATGAGCAGTTCTTC CASSWEPGLANNEQFF
. TRBJ2-3 TRBV19 . TGTGCCAGTAGTTTCGGCGGGAGCACAGATACGCAGTATTTT CASSFGGSTDTQYF
. TRBJ2-5 TRBV5-4 . TGTGCCAGCAGCTTTGGGGCCCAGGCCCAAGAGACCCAGTACTTC CASSFGAQAQETQYF
TRBD1 TRBJ1-4 TRBV19 . TGTGCCAGTAGTATGGACAGGGAGGGGAATGGTGAAAAACTGTTTTTT CASSMDREGNGEKLFF
TRBD2 TRBJ2-3 TRBV7-2 once TGTGCCAGCAGCTTAGCCGGGGGGGCGGGCACAGATACGCAGTATTTT CASSLAGGAGTDTQYF
TRBD2 TRBJ2-5 TRBV7-2 . TGTGCCAGCAGCTGGATAGGTAGCGGGGGGGAGACCCAGTACTTC CASSWIGSGGETQYF
TRBD2 TRBJ2-2 TRBV28 . TGTGCCAGCAGTTTCGGGGGGACCAGAGGGCACACCGGGGAGCTGTTTTTT CASSFGGTRGHTGELFF
TRBD2 TRBJ2-1 TRBV7-2 once TGTGCCAGCAGCTGGGGACTAGCAGGGAATGAGCAGTTCTTC CASSWGLAGNEQFF
. TRBJ1-2 TRBV25-1 . TGTGCCAGCGGGGAGGGCTTAGGCTTGAAAGCTAACTATGGCTACACCTTC CASGEGLGLKANYGYTF
TRBD1 TRBJ1-2 TRBV2 . TGTGCCAGCAGGGGAAACAGGGGTCCCTATGGCTACACCTTC CASRGNRGPYGYTF
. TRBJ1-5 TRBV2 . TGTGCCAGCAGTGGTGAGGTAGGAGGGCCCCAGCATTTT CASSGEVGGPQHF
. TRBJ1-6 TRBV7-2 . TGTGCCAGCAGCTTGACTGCCTCTAGGTCTTCACCCCTCCACTTT CASSLTASRSSPLHF
. TRBJ2-7 TRBV12-3/TRBV12-4 once TGTGCCAGCAGCCTGGACTCTGACTACGAGCAGTACTTC CASSLDSDYEQYF
. TRBJ2-3 TRBV10-3 . TGTGCCATCAGTGAGTCGACGGCAAGGGGCAGGACAGATACGCAGTATTTT CAISESTARGRTDTQYF
. TRBJ1-2 TRBV20-1 . TGCAGTGCCCGGGATGGGGATGGCTACACCTTC CSARDGDGYTF
. TRBJ1-4 TRBV2 . TGTGCCAGCAACCTGCGGGCAACTAATGAAAAACTGTTTTTT CASNLRATNEKLFF
TRBD1 TRBJ2-1 TRBV6-6 . TGTGCCAGCAGCCCGACAGGGTATGAGCAGTTCTTC CASSPTGYEQFF
TRBD1 TRBJ1-5 TRBV19 . TGTGCCAGTAGAAATTTCGGGACAGACAATCAGCCCCAGCATTTT CASRNFGTDNQPQHF
. TRBJ2-2 TRBV11-3 once TGTGCCAGCAGCCGCGGGTCGGTGAACACCGGGGAGCTGTTTTTT CASSRGSVNTGELFF
. TRBJ2-3 TRBV6-5 . TGTGCCTGCAGTCGGGAATACACAGATACGCAGTATTTT CACSREYTDTQYF
. TRBJ1-5 TRBV2 . TGTGCCAGCAGTGAAATGAGTGTCACTAGCAATCAGCCCCAGCATTTT CASSEMSVTSNQPQHF
. TRBJ1-5 TRBV28 . TGTGCCAGCAGTTTATTGCCATTCAGCGGATATAGCAATCAGCCCCAGCATTTT CASSLLPFSGYSNQPQHF
. TRBJ2-5 TRBV5-4 . TGTGCCAGCAGCCCCGAACGGACAGTAGGGACCCAGTACTTC CASSPERTVGTQYF
. TRBJ1-2 TRBV4-1 . TGCGCCAGCAGCCAAGACAGGTTCTATGGCTACACCTTC CASSQDRFYGYTF
. TRBJ2-7 TRBV5-6 . TGTGCCAGCAGCTGGCTCGATAGCAGGGGCTCCTACGAGCAGTACTTC CASSWLDSRGSYEQYF
. TRBJ2-5 TRBV5-1 . TGCGCCAGCAGCTTTGCAGTCCAAGAGACCCAGTACTTC CASSFAVQETQYF
TRBD1 TRBJ1-2 TRBV19 . TGTGCCAGTAGTAGGGGACAGGCTGGCTACACCTTC CASSRGQAGYTF
TRBD1 TRBJ1-4 TRBV28 . TGTGCCAGCAGTGCATTACAGGGGGCGTATAGTGAAAAACTGTTTTTT CASSALQGAYSEKLFF
TRBD1 TRBJ2-5 TRBV7-8 . TGTGCCAGCAGCTTAGCGCGAGGGACAGGGGTAATGTGGTTGGAGACCCAGTACTTC CASSLARGTGVMWLETQYF
. TRBJ2-6 TRBV3-1/TRBV3-2 . TGTGCCAGCAGCCAAGATCGGTCTGGGGCCAACGTCCTGACTTTC CASSQDRSGANVLTF
. TRBJ1-2 TRBV18 . TGTGCCAGCTCATCAGTCCATCCCGCTTATGGCTACACCTTC CASSSVHPAYGYTF
. TRBJ1-2 TRBV19 . TGTGCCAGTAGTATCGCTTCTGCAGGACTTGGGGGCTACACCTTC CASSIASAGLGGYTF
. TRBJ1-2 TRBV5-1 . TGCGCCAGCAGCTTGACGACAGCTAACTATGGCTACACCTTC CASSLTTANYGYTF
. TRBJ2-3 TRBV3-1/TRBV3-2 . TGTGCCAGCAGCTCAGGAGCGGGCCCCTGGGCCGAGTATTTT CASSSGAGPWAEYF
. TRBJ2-3 TRBV21-1 . TGTGCCAGCAGCACATGTGGGCGGGACAGGTCCACAGATACGCAGTATTTT CASSTCGRDRSTDTQYF
. TRBJ2-5 TRBV7-9 . TGTGCCAGCAGCTTACTAGCGAGGGAGACCCAGTACTTC CASSLLARETQYF
. TRBJ2-3 TRBV2 . TGTGCCAGCAGTGAATTTCTAGAGTTGGATACGCAGTATTTT CASSEFLELDTQYF
TRBD2 TRBJ2-3 TRBV4-3 . TGCGCCAGCAGCCAAGACGCTAGCGGGAGGCCTGGAGATACGCAGTATTTT CASSQDASGRPGDTQYF
TRBD1 TRBJ2-3 TRBV19 . TGTGCCAGTAGTTACGGGACAGGGGGCACAGATACGCAGTATTTT CASSYGTGGTDTQYF
TRBD1 TRBJ1-3 TRBV15 many TGTGCCACCAGCAGAGCTCAGGGGGCTGGAAACACCATATATTTT CATSRAQGAGNTIYF